A single sample gave rise to the 21 T cell receptor beta chains below, sequenced in a study of Graves' ophthalmopathy and Graves' hyperthyroidism. The authors amplified TCR beta CDR3 regions from RNA transcripts. HTBI primers were employed in first-round RT-PCR, then a second-round multiplex PCR followed. TCRdb independently ran MiXCR on the multiplex PCR reads; one entry per CDR3 protein. The data contain about 220,000 distinct CDR3 sequences, around a fifth of them singletons. Input material: peripheral blood. All receptors come from a woman aged 45-65 years with Graves' ophthalmopathy.

This clonotype was counted many times. The rearrangement uses TRBV7-9 and TRBJ2-1; D is unresolved. CDR1 SEHNR and CDR2 FQNEAQ come from the germline V gene (reference sequence). CDR3 length equals 11 residues. V was shortened by 11 bases and J by 8 bases, with 13 bases between the two germline ends. CDR3 DNA: TGTGCCGGAAACCTCCGGGATGAGCAGTTCTTC. This gives the protein CAGNLRDEQFF.

The table lists this clonotype with many counts. A much larger clone sits a single nucleotide away, making a read error possible. The rearrangement uses TRBV7-6 and TRBJ1-3; no reliable D call. The CDR3 consists of 12 residues. Germline values: CDR1 SGHVS, CDR2 FNYEAQ. This CDR3 is CASNLAGDTIYF. CDR3 DNA: TGTGCCAGCAACTTAGCAGGAGACACCATATATTTT.

This clonotype was picked up many times. The V and J genes are TRBV5-1 and TRBJ2-2, with 7 positions matching TRBD1. The CDR3 has 16 amino acids. The germline CDR1 and CDR2 sequences are SGHRS and YFSETQ. V trimming: 4 bases; J trimming: 4 bases; junction bases outside the gene matches: 10. As DNA, the CDR3 is TGCGCCAGCAGCCCGGTCGTGCCAGGGGGCACCGGGGAGCTGTTTTTT. Translating gives CASSPVVPGGTGELFF.

CDR3 region: CASSQYREGLYEQYF. In DNA form, the CDR3 reads TGTGCCAGCAGCCAATACCGGGAGGGCCTCTACGAGCAGTACTTC. This sequence joins TRBV27 and TRBJ2-7; 8 nucleotides agree with TRBD2. J lost 3 bases, V lost 6 bases, and 10 bases had no gene match. CDR1 is MNHEY, CDR2 SMNVEV, per germline (reference sequence). The CDR3 is 15 residues long.

The chain recombines TRBV30 with TRBJ1-1; D is unclear. Germline V gene sequence: CDR1 GTSNPN, CDR2 SVGIG (reference sequence). This CDR3 is built from 12 residues. The V end lost 4 bases, the J end lost 1 base, and 7 bases lay between the germline ends. The CDR3 protein is CAWTPANTEAFF. The DNA of the CDR3 is TGTGCCTGGACTCCAGCGAACACTGAAGCTTTCTTT.

The sample holds many counts of this clonotype. In DNA, the CDR3 is TGTGCCAGCAGCCAAGCCCACTCGGACAGGGCCTACGAGCAGTACTTC. Amino acids: CASSQAHSDRAYEQYF. V gene TRBV4-2 combines with J gene TRBJ2-7, with 8 bases identical to TRBD1. CDR1 and CDR2 (germline): LGHNA, YNFKEQ. V shed 1 base and J 2 bases; nucleotides not matched to a gene: 7. This CDR3 is 16 amino acids long.

In its sample, this clonotype was seen many times. DNA of the CDR3: TGTGCCAGCAGTTACTCGATCTGGGGGATGGACACTGAAGCTTTCTTT. It translates to CASSYSIWGMDTEAFF. The rearrangement joins TRBV6-2 or TRBV6-3 to TRBJ1-1; possible D gene TRBD1, 5 bases. Germline CDR1 MNHEY, CDR2 SVGEGT. V dropped 0 bases and J dropped 3 bases, with 14 bases sitting between them. The CDR3 is made up of 16 amino acids.

The chain couples TRBV6-5 to TRBJ2-2; D not certain. Germline CDR1 is MNHEY and CDR2 is SVGAGI. There are 16 residues in the CDR3. V was shortened by 0 bases and J by 0 bases, with 8 bases between the two germline ends. The chain's CDR3 is CASSYSFDPNTGELFF. CDR3 bases: TGTGCCAGCAGTTACTCGTTTGATCCGAACACCGGGGAGCTGTTTTTT.

This chain joins TRBV18 and TRBJ2-7; the D gene is possibly TRBD1 (7 bases). The CDR3 is 17 residues long. V was cut by 3 bases and J by 3 bases, with 21 bases left in between. The germline V gene has CDR1 KGHSH and CDR2 LQKENI. CDR3 DNA: TGTGCCAGCTCACCTCCGAGCGATGGAGGGGGCCTCTACGAGCAGTACTTC. Translating gives CASSPPSDGGGLYEQYF.

This clonotype was detected many times. This sequence joins TRBV11-2 and TRBJ2-3; 10 nucleotides agree with TRBD2. The V segment lost 3 bases and the J segment 2 bases; nucleotides outside the gene matches: 5. The CDR3 covers 16 residues. Germline V gene lookup returns CDR1 SGHAT and CDR2 FQNNGV. CDR3 sequence reads: CASSFPAGGITDTQYF. The CDR3 DNA is TGTGCCAGCAGCTTCCCAGCGGGAGGGATCACAGATACGCAGTATTTT.

The sample holds a few counts of this clonotype. This rearrangement joins TRBV20-1 to TRBJ1-5; D might be TRBD1 (6 bases). V was cut by 2 bases and J by 5 bases, with 16 bases left in between. The germline V gene encodes CDR1 DFQATT and CDR2 SNEGSKA (reference sequence). The length of the CDR3 is 15 residues. The CDR3 DNA is TGCAGTGCTAGAAGGGCAGGGGCAGGGCATCAGCCCCAGCATTTT. This codes for CSARRAGAGHQPQHF.

This clonotype was recorded at least ten times. The V call is TRBV5-1, the J call TRBJ1-2, with TRBD1 as a possible D gene (5 bases). The CDR3 spans 14 residues. Trimming removed 1 base at V and 2 bases at J, with 9 bases between. Germline V lookup: CDR1 SGHRS, CDR2 YFSETQ. The CDR3 here is CASSLRDRNYGYTF. CDR3 DNA sequence: TGCGCCAGCAGCTTGAGAGACAGAAACTATGGCTACACCTTC.

This clonotype was seen a few times. The chain is built from TRBV10-3 and TRBJ1-1, with 7 bases lining up with TRBD1. The CDR3 is 14 residues long. Losses at the gene ends were 7 bases for V and 1 base for J; bases not matched to a gene: 6. The germline gives CDR1 ENHRY, CDR2 SYGVKD. CDR3 in amino acids: CAITGTDKNTEAFF. In nucleotides, the CDR3 is TGTGCCATCACCGGGACAGACAAGAACACTGAAGCTTTCTTT.

This clonotype was counted only a few times. This sequence joins TRBV2 and TRBJ2-5; 8 bases line up with TRBD2. In germline, CDR1 is SNHLY, CDR2 FYNNEI. V gave up 5 bases and J gave up 7 bases; unmatched junction bases: 9. The CDR3 runs 14 residues. The CDR3 sequence is CASSWQQSGGTQYF. The CDR3 nucleotides are TGTGCCAGCAGTTGGCAACAAAGCGGGGGGACCCAGTACTTC. The whole variable domain, filled in from reference TRBV2 and TRBJ2-5, reads EPEVTQTPSHQVTQMGQEVILRCVPISNHLYFYWYRQILGQKVEFLVSFYNNEISEKSEIFDDQFSVERPDGSNFTLKIRSTKLEDSAMYFCASSWQQSGGTQYFGPGTRLLVL.

J is TRBJ1-1 and V is TRBV6-1, with D unclear. V lost 3 bases and J 0 bases, leaving 8 bases between the germline ends. The CDR3 has 14 amino acids. CDR1 MNHNS and CDR2 SASEGT come from the germline V gene. The CDR3 coding sequence is TGTGCCAGCAGTGACGGGGTTTTGAACACTGAAGCTTTCTTT. This encodes CASSDGVLNTEAFF.

This clonotype was recorded at least ten times. The chain is built from TRBV2 and TRBJ2-7; 8 positions match TRBD2. Germline V gene data show CDR1 as SNHLY and CDR2 as FYNNEI. CDR3 length equals 15 residues. The J segment lost 2 bases and the V segment lost 5 bases, leaving 8 bases of the junction unmatched. CDR3 sequence: CASSWREEFPYEQYF. The CDR3 coding sequence is TGTGCCAGCAGTTGGCGGGAGGAGTTTCCCTACGAGCAGTACTTC.

This clonotype showed up many times. V and J are TRBV18 and TRBJ1-2; no clear D gene. Trimming removed 3 bases from V and 4 bases from J, with 18 bases in between. Germline V gene data show CDR1 as KGHSH and CDR2 as LQKENI. This CDR3 region has 16 residues. CDR3: CASSPYSGLDSYGYTF. The CDR3, as DNA: TGTGCCAGCTCACCCTATTCCGGGCTGGATTCCTATGGCTACACCTTC.

In its sample, this clonotype was seen many times. The genes are TRBV9 and TRBJ2-5; 11 bases align to TRBD2. CDR1 is SGDLS and CDR2 is YYNGEE in the germline V gene. Trimming took 3 bases from V and 4 from J; bases not matched to a gene: 8. This CDR3 comprises 16 residues. The CDR3: CASSAQLLAGGETQYF. The CDR3 nucleotides are TGTGCCAGCAGCGCTCAACTTCTAGCGGGAGGAGAGACCCAGTACTTC. Supplemented by reference TRBV9 and TRBJ2-5, the full variable domain reads DSGVTQTPKHLITATGQRVTLRCSPRSGDLSVYWYQQSLDQGLQFLIQYYNGEERAKGNILERFSAQQFPDLHSELNLSSLELGDSALYFCASSAQLLAGGETQYFGPGTRLLVL.

This clonotype was detected ten times or more. This rearrangement joins TRBV19 to TRBJ2-7; perhaps TRBD2 as D (6 bases). Trimming removed 3 bases from V and 2 bases from J, with 14 bases in between. CDR3 length: 15 residues. CDR1 and CDR2 (germline): LNHDA, SQIVND (reference sequence). The CDR3 DNA reads TGTGCCAGTAGTATCGGTCCCGCGGGGACCTACGAGCAGTACTTC. Its translation is CASSIGPAGTYEQYF.

This clonotype was recorded at least ten times. The V and J genes are TRBV5-1 and TRBJ1-6; 10 bases fit TRBD1. The CDR3 extends over 17 amino acids. Germline trimming cut 0 bases from V and 7 bases from J; bases unmatched to any gene: 7. Germline lookup yields CDR1 SGHRS and CDR2 YFSETQ. In DNA form, the CDR3 reads TGCGCCAGCAGCTTGGAGTTGGGACAGGGGTTAAATTCACCCCTCCACTTT. It codes for CASSLELGQGLNSPLHF.

This chain joins TRBV9 and TRBJ2-7; TRBD2 is a possible D gene (7 bases). CDR1 SGDLS and CDR2 YYNGEE come from the germline V gene. This CDR3 has 17 residues. V was shortened by 4 bases and J by 5 bases, with 25 bases between the two germline ends. The CDR3 DNA follows: TGTGCCAGCAGCTTAGAGGACAGCGGGACCGGATATAACGAGCAGTACTTC. This sequence encodes CASSLEDSGTGYNEQYF.